This section outlines one T cell receptor (beta chain) sequence together with its context. The data stem from a study of T cells in Graves' hyperthyroidism and ophthalmopathy. The hyperthyroidism patients had all been newly diagnosed, and their disease duration was under 2 months. Their ages ranged from 18 to 65 years. Lactation, pregnancy, other autoimmune disease or uncontrolled infection led to exclusion of patients. CDR3 size: 17 residues. Trimming removed 8 bases from V and 2 bases from J, with 24 bases in between. Germline loops: CDR1 SGHTA, CDR2 FQGNSA. Amplified regions were TCR beta CDR3 sequences from RNA transcripts. HTBI primers drove first-round RT-PCR of the TCR CDR3. One entry per CDR3 protein results from TCRdb running MiXCR on the multiplex PCR reads. The table records about 700,000 distinct CDR3 sequences, around 13% of them present only once.

Input material: blood. The chain joins TRBV7-2 to TRBJ2-5, with D maybe TRBD2 (5 bases). The sequence was obtained from a woman under 30 with Graves' hyperthyroidism. The CDR3 DNA is TGTGCCAGCGTTGGACCCCCCAGTTGGACTCCACAAGAGACCCAGTACTTC. This translates into CASVGPPSWTPQETQYF.